This TCR beta chain was recovered during a study of blood T cells in healthy people across ages (dated by TCRdb to the mid-2010s). The study in broad terms: In model experiments, template switching captured roughly one uniquely barcoded TCR beta cDNA molecule for every two T cells. Donors were grouped into four age groups: young (average approximately 15 years), middle-aged (approximately 41), aged (62) and long-lived (just over 80). Using deep sequencing normalized with unique cDNA molecular identifiers, the study measured how TCR beta repertoire diversity changes with age. To avoid experimental bias, donors of different ages were distributed randomly across sequencing lanes. The study analyzed two additional independent replicas of 1 million unique cDNA reads from the same blood draw for two donors, one aged 18 to 29 and one aged 80 or older.

Library creation used 5' RACE. Sequenced on an Illumina HiSeq 2500. A second roughly 7 to 11 cycle PCR used a sample-barcoded 5' primer and a J-beta primer mix. Each TCR beta cDNA molecule received a unique molecular identifier from a template-switch 5' adaptor carrying 12 random nucleotides. Each sample yielded at least 3 million CDR3-containing paired-end reads. All of the RNA was converted into first-strand cDNA using the Mint cDNA synthesis kit, with a TRBC-specific oligonucleotide serving as the primer. After uracil-DNA glycosylase treatment, a first 18-cycle PCR used universal primers M1SS and BC2_uni_R on all cDNA. In the original analysis: Normalization of each sample was performed by random selection of 1 million high-quality reads, each carrying a distinct molecular identifier. Reads with shared molecular identifiers were discarded instead of being binned into consensus sequences. MiTCR, set to a Q25 quality threshold and the strictest error-elimination algorithm, was used for CDR3 identification, clonotype clustering and error correction. A nonparametric unseen species model using Euler transformation provided a lower-bound estimate of total TCR beta diversity. Using fastp trimming at Q25 and MiXCR clonotype assembly, TCRdb reanalyzed the public sequencing data and kept in-frame beta chains. Rows with one shared CDR3 protein collapse into an entry with the most common genes and DNA. The V and J calls, along with clone size, are taken from TCRdb and not from the paper's own processing. For this sample there are about a million distinct CDR3 sequences; 40% to 60% appear just once. The ten largest account for 10% to 15% of the sample.

This clonotype was counted ten times or more. Its target antigen remains unknown. Per-nucleotide qualities are absent, and no much larger clonotype sits a single base away. The 35 to 40 donors, aged about 6 to 100 years, were systemically healthy Caucasian individuals from Russia. Around 9.8 milliliters of peripheral blood were collected from each donor into EDTA-treated Vacutainer tubes. Ficoll-Paque density-gradient centrifugation was used to isolate PBMCs, with at least 6.5 million per sample. Trizol reagent was used to extract total RNA from PBMCs, with at least 6 micrograms per sample. For every donor, flow cytometry on a PBMC aliquot measured the percentage of naive CD45RAhigh/CD27high T cells. As encoded in the germline V gene, CDR1 is KGHSH while CDR2 is LQKENI. V and J are trimmed by 6 bases and 8 bases, and the gene matches miss 15 bases of the junction. The cysteine opens and the phenylalanine closes a CDR3 of 15 amino acids. The DNA shown is the 45-base CDR3, in frame from base 1.

What the research found in general, with its limitations: Compared with the aged group, the long-lived group had more naive CD4+ T cells, fewer expanded clones and increased TCR diversity, suggesting age selection. The CMV infection status of donors was not known, potentially confounding age-related changes in expanded clonotypes. Estimates of total diversity based on one million sequenced T cells were considered lower bounds and underestimates. Conclusive comparison of naive and antigen-experienced compartments was prevented by the profiling of bulk unsorted PBMCs. Observed TCR beta diversity per million T cells fell roughly linearly with age, and a significant reduction was already apparent by age about 36. The percentage of naive T cells measured by flow cytometry correlated strongly with observed TCR beta diversity.

Recombination connected TRBV18 to TRBJ1-2, with 7 middle bases fitting TRBD1. Sequenced sample: blood. This clonotype was obtained from a man aged 25 to 45 in good health. The CDR3 in this case is CASSSEPQGSGGYTF. The DNA sequence follows: TGTGCCAGCTCGTCTGAACCACAGGGGAGCGGGGGCTACACCTTC.